The clone carrying this TCR beta chain has a single count. This sample was taken from a study of blood T cell repertoires in COVID-19. Germline V gene data show CDR1 as SQVTM and CDR2 as ANQGSEA. The length of the CDR3 is 11 residues. The V end lost 7 bases, the J end lost 7 bases, and 12 bases lay between the germline ends. Profiled with immunoSEQ multiplex PCR; TCRdb holds only in-frame clones, not every one. This sample has 150,000 to 160,000 clones, with around 83% found just once. The sequencing input was peripheral blood. This clonotype was obtained from a woman in her sixties or seventies with COVID-19, enrolled during active disease. V gene TRBV29-1 combines with J gene TRBJ2-3; D possibly corresponds to TRBD2 (5 bases). The CDR3 DNA sequence: TGCAGCGCCCCGACGGGGAATACGCAGTATTTT. Residues: CSAPTGNTQYF.